This entry is about one TCR beta chain. The data are from a study of blood T cell repertoires in COVID-19. Study-level background: Samples came from the United States, Italy and Spain, spanning acute and convalescent COVID-19. T cells, B-cell-depleted T cells, or PBMCs provided the cDNA or gDNA that served as material.

Enrollment of patients from Seattle took place during active infection, with longitudinal follow-up. TCRdb's copy holds only in-frame clones and misses some; the assay was immunoSEQ multiplex PCR. The sample includes about 94,000 clones, about 83% of them seen just once. The CDR3 length is 11 residues. The germline gives CDR1 SNHLY, CDR2 FYNNEI. Trimming shortened V by 8 bases and J by 1 base, and 5 bases separated the two germline ends. The sequence came from a man aged 65 to 85 with COVID-19, enrolled during active disease. Sequenced: peripheral blood. The chain joins TRBV2 to TRBJ1-1; a weak D match, TRBD1 (5 bases). CDR3 region: CASDRNTEAFF. CDR3 sequence (DNA): TGTGCCAGCGACAGGAACACTGAAGCTTTCTTT.